Below are 29 T cell receptor delta chains sequenced from a single sample in a study of Vδ1+ human thymocytes. Study results and caveats: Thymic TRG and TRD repertoires appeared highly polyclonal.

For these receptors, no antigen is known. The template was reverse-transcribed extracted RNA. Pooled V-gene forward primers with one constant-region reverse primer generated the CDR3 amplicons by multiplex PCR. TCRdb fed the multiplex PCR reads into CATT to redo clone calling. The table has some 25,000 delta-chain clones, 7.4% seen once; the top ten hold around 0.91%. The material sequenced was Vdelta1+ gamma-delta thymocytes from the thymus. Noted subset: FACS-sorted CD3+ TCRalphabeta- TCRVdelta1+ TCRVdelta2- thymocytes. The receptor set was obtained from a girl in the first two years of life who had congenital heart surgery.

This clone appeared a few times. The chain employs TRDV1 and TRDJ1, with TRDD3 matching 9 bases. CDR3 size: 20 residues. J gave up 2 bases and V 1 base, and 17 bases lay outside the gene matches. Germline CDR1 and CDR2: TSWWSYY and QGS. The CDR3 sequence is CALGEPTSSTWGMGTDKLIF. In DNA form, the CDR3 reads TGTGCTCTTGGGGAACCAACTTCCTCTACCTGGGGGATGGGTACCGATAAACTCATCTTT.

This clone has more than one count but fewer than ten. The J gene is TRDJ1, the V gene TRDV1; D remains ambiguous. Germline lookup yields CDR1 TSWWSYY and CDR2 QGS. The CDR3 is made up of 17 amino acids. V was shortened by 0 bases and J by 2 bases, with 16 bases between the two germline ends. CDR3 sequence: CALGELVRPRETDKLIF. CDR3 DNA sequence: TGTGCTCTTGGGGAACTCGTTCGGCCGAGGGAGACCGATAAACTCATCTTT.

This clone was seen more than once but under ten times. The chain recombines TRDV1 with TRDJ1; TRDD3 matches 9 bases. The CDR3 totals 17 residues. J lost 7 bases, V lost 0 bases, and 12 bases had no gene match. The germline V gene encodes CDR1 TSWWSYY and CDR2 QGS. CDR3 sequence reads: CALGELPGGYLRGKLIF. The CDR3 nucleotides are TGTGCTCTTGGGGAACTACCCGGGGGATACCTGAGGGGTAAACTCATCTTT.

With regard to this clone: Other DNA sequences in the same sample also yield this CDR3. The gene calls are TRDV1 and TRDJ1, with TRDD3 matching 12 bases. The length of the CDR3 is 20 residues. Trimming took 2 bases from V and 3 from J; bases not matched to a gene: 16. The germline gives CDR1 TSWWSYY, CDR2 QGS. The CDR3 DNA follows: TGTGCTCTTGGGGAATGGTGCTCAGATCCTGGGGGATACGGGGCCGATAAACTCATCTTT. Protein sequence: CALGEWCSDPGGYGADKLIF.

This clone was seen a few times. The chain joins TRDV1 to TRDJ1; a weak D match, TRDD3 (6 bases). This CDR3 spans 18 amino acids. From germline, CDR1 is TSWWSYY and CDR2 QGS. Trimming took off 5 bases at V and 8 bases at J, with 30 bases between the two ends. The CDR3 DNA follows: TGTGCTCTTGGGAAACGGGTTCCCCAAGGGATAAGTCCGGAAAAACTCATCTTT. Translation gives CALGKRVPQGISPEKLIF.

J is TRDJ1 and V is TRDV1; 12 bases align to TRDD3. Germline V gene data show CDR1 as TSWWSYY and CDR2 as QGS. Trimming cost V 0 bases and J 0 bases; bases outside gene matches: 29. CDR3 size: 26 residues. The CDR3 reads CALGELVASPGGNWGIPDENTDKLIF. The CDR3 DNA reads TGTGCTCTTGGGGAACTAGTCGCCTCACCCGGCGGTAACTGGGGGATACCGGACGAAAACACCGATAAACTCATCTTT.

This clone is deemed medium-sized (0.01 to 0.1%). The chain is built from TRDV2 and TRDJ2, with 13 bases fitting TRDD3. Germline V CDR1 and CDR2: GEAIGNYY, EKD. With V trimmed by 1 base and J by 8 bases, 9 bases remained unmatched. The CDR3 has 17 residues. CDR3 protein: CACDTTYWGIRCAQLFF. For the CDR3, the DNA is TGTGCCTGTGACACGACGTACTGGGGGATACGGTGTGCACAACTCTTCTTT.

This clone has just a few counts. The chain links TRDV1 to TRDJ1; weak D call: TRDD3 (6 bases). There are 15 residues in the CDR3. V shed 4 bases and J shed 0 bases, with 12 bases lying between them. Germline CDR1 TSWWSYY, CDR2 QGS. CDR3 region: CALGGPGDDTDKLIF. The CDR3 nucleotides are TGTGCTCTTGGGGGCCCTGGGGACGACACCGATAAACTCATCTTT.

To note about this clone: One end of the junction does not line up with germline, which may come from a read error. This chain links TRDV1 with TRDJ1; maybe TRDD3 (5 bases). Germline values: CDR1 TSWWSYY, CDR2 QGS. This CDR3 comprises 20 residues. CDR3 coding DNA: TGCGCTCTTGGGGAACTTAACGTCGGGAGGGTTACGTATCACACCGATAAACTCATCTTT. Translated: CALGELNVGRVTYHTDKLIF.

The V gene is TRDV1, the J gene TRDJ1; D call uncertain. Trimming removed 10 bases from V and 4 bases from J, with 19 bases in between. Germline lookup yields CDR1 TSWWSYY and CDR2 QGS. CDR3 size: 14 residues. CDR3: CAHTSLPACDKLIF. The CDR3 DNA follows: TGTGCTCATACCTCTTTACCCGCTTGCGATAAACTCATCTTT.

The chain uses TRDV1 and TRDJ1, with 10 bases aligning to TRDD3. This CDR3 spans 24 amino acids. Unmatched junction bases numbered 25, after V lost 0 bases and J lost 0 bases. In germline, CDR1 is TSWWSYY, CDR2 QGS. In nucleotides, the CDR3 is TGTGCTCTTGGGGAACTGGTAAATGGCGCCCATTCTATTACTGGGGGATCTCACACCGATAAACTCATCTTT. Translating it yields CALGELVNGAHSITGGSHTDKLIF.

V is TRDV1 and J is TRDJ1; D is unresolved. This CDR3 has 18 amino acids. Germline V CDR1 and CDR2: TSWWSYY, QGS. With 0 bases removed from V and 0 bases from J, the gap between germline ends came to 17 bases. The CDR3 DNA follows: TGTGCTCTTGGGGAACTCTTCGATGAGGCCCAGTACACCGATAAACTCATCTTT. It specifies CALGELFDEAQYTDKLIF.

The chain has TRDV1 and TRDJ1, with TRDD3 identical over 9 bases. TCRdb is silent on the J gene; assignment here came from matching the DNA to germline. The CDR3 loop spans 22 amino acids. Germline V CDR1 and CDR2: TSWWSYY, QGS. V shed 5 bases, J shed 0 bases, and the junction held 25 bases outside the gene matches. DNA of the CDR3: TGTGCTCTTGGGTCCCTACGGTCCTTACTGGGGGACCCGGTCTACTACACCGATAAACTCATCTTT. It is translated as CALGSLRSLLGDPVYYTDKLIF.

The V and J genes are TRDV1 and TRDJ1, with 8 bases fitting TRDD3. The ends lost 2 bases at V and 2 bases at J; junction bases unmatched: 10. The CDR3 runs 17 residues. Germline CDR1 reads TSWWSYY; CDR2 reads QGS. The CDR3: CALGEMKGDIPTDKLIF. The CDR3 DNA follows: TGTGCTCTTGGGGAAATGAAGGGGGATATTCCGACCGATAAACTCATCTTT.

This clone was seen a handful of times. The genes are TRDV2 and TRDJ1; D unclear. Germline CDR1 and CDR2: GEAIGNYY and EKD. The V gene lost 5 bases and the J gene lost 3 bases, with 15 bases spanning the gap. The CDR3 extends over 14 amino acids. The CDR3 DNA is TGTGCCTGTGGCCCCCAGGAGATAGCCGATAAACTCATCTTT. Protein: CACGPQEIADKLIF.

This clone is medium-sized within its sample. This chain connects TRDV2 to TRDJ1; TRDD3 might be the D (6 bases). Germline CDR1 reads GEAIGNYY; CDR2 reads EKD. This CDR3 has 22 amino acids. V dropped 5 bases and J dropped 4 bases, with 40 bases sitting between them. CDR3: CACGVIAIRTSGTYGHHDKLIF. The CDR3 coding sequence is TGTGCCTGTGGGGTTATAGCGATACGGACCTCGGGGACCTACGGACACCACGATAAACTCATCTTT.

The V gene went uncalled, while the J gene is TRDJ1; TRDD3 is the table's D call, not checked against the DNA. The CDR3 consists of 23 residues. In nucleotides, the CDR3 is TGTGCTCTTGGGGAACCGCCGTTCCGATCCCCTTTCCAAGGGGGATACCTCACCGATAAACTCATCTTT. Protein: CALGEPPFRSPFQGGYLTDKLIF.

This clone was counted a few times. The rearrangement uses TRDV1 and TRDJ1; D is undetermined. Germline loops: CDR1 TSWWSYY, CDR2 QGS. Trimming left V 1 base short and J 0 bases short, with 18 bases between. The CDR3 runs to 18 residues. This CDR3 reads CALGEPAGALAYTDKLIF. The CDR3 DNA sequence: TGTGCTCTTGGGGAACCTGCGGGAGCTCTGGCGTACACCGATAAACTCATCTTT.

The chain is built from TRDV1 and TRDJ1; 10 nucleotides match TRDD3. The germline V gene encodes CDR1 TSWWSYY and CDR2 QGS. Losses at the gene ends were 6 bases for V and 4 bases for J; bases not matched to a gene: 11. This CDR3 spans 16 amino acids. The CDR3 nucleotides are TGTGCTCTTGGCCGAGATGGGGGATACTGGGGCGATAAACTCATCTTT. This encodes CALGRDGGYWGDKLIF.

The sample holds a few counts of this clone. The rearrangement joins TRDV1 to TRDJ1, with 9 bases aligning to TRDD2. V was pared by 0 bases and J by 0 bases, with 29 bases of the junction left unmatched. Germline V CDR1 and CDR2: TSWWSYY, QGS. The CDR3 has 25 residues. In nucleotides, the CDR3 is TGTGCTCTTGGGGAACTTCAGGCCTTCCTACATAAACCACTTTGGGGATTACCTTACACCGATAAACTCATCTTT. As protein: CALGELQAFLHKPLWGLPYTDKLIF.

The gene calls are TRDV1 and TRDJ1; 9 nucleotides align to TRDD3. The CDR3 has 15 residues. Germline V gene sequence: CDR1 TSWWSYY, CDR2 QGS. The V and J ends lost 4 bases and 5 bases, in that order; junction bases with no gene match: 8. This CDR3 is CALGGHSGDTDKLIF. Here the CDR3 DNA reads TGTGCTCTTGGGGGTCACTCCGGGGATACGGATAAACTCATCTTT.

The rearrangement links TRDV1 to TRDJ1; D is ambiguous. TCRdb offers no J gene call, so here the DNA was matched to germline to obtain one. V lost 1 base and J 2 bases, leaving 23 bases between the germline ends. There are 19 residues in the CDR3. CDR1 TSWWSYY and CDR2 QGS come from the germline V gene. CDR3 sequence reads: CALGEPSQGPYETTDKLIF. DNA of the CDR3: TGTGCTCTTGGGGAACCGAGTCAGGGGCCTTATGAAACGACCGATAAACTCATCTTT.

No call was made for the V gene; the J gene is TRDJ1; TRDD3 was called by the table and not checked on the DNA. The CDR3 sequence is 22 residues long. The CDR3 DNA reads as TGTGCTCTTGGGGAACTACTCCTTCCCTTAAATCCCCGTACTGGCCCCGCCGATAAACTCATCTTT. Protein sequence: CALGELLLPLNPRTGPADKLIF.

This clone appeared a few times. The V call is TRDV1, the J call TRDJ1; no clear D. The V end was cut by 0 bases, the J end by 0 bases, with 17 bases between. This CDR3 is 18 amino acids long. Per the germline V gene, CDR1 is TSWWSYY and CDR2 is QGS. In DNA form, the CDR3 reads TGTGCTCTTGGGGAACTGTTAGCTCCAGTCCTTTACACCGATAAACTCATCTTT. Protein sequence: CALGELLAPVLYTDKLIF.

The chain carries TRDV1 and TRDJ1; 9 bases match TRDD3. Trimming at V came to 1 base and at J to 2 bases, leaving 26 bases not matched to a gene. The CDR3 totals 23 residues. CDR1 is TSWWSYY and CDR2 is QGS in the germline V gene. The CDR3 loop reads CALGERGPTPDWGTRSGTDKLIF. For the CDR3, the DNA is TGTGCTCTTGGGGAACGCGGTCCTACCCCTGACTGGGGGACACGAAGCGGTACCGATAAACTCATCTTT.

This clone was seen a few times. The gene calls are TRDV1 and TRDJ1; tentative D call: TRDD3 (6 bases). Between the trimmed V and J ends, which lost 3 bases and 4 bases, there was a span of 12 bases. CDR1 is TSWWSYY and CDR2 is QGS in the germline V gene. CDR3 length: 14 residues. The chain's CDR3 is CALGDPPWGDKLIF. The DNA of the CDR3 is TGTGCTCTTGGGGACCCCCCCTGGGGCGATAAACTCATCTTT.

The called J gene is TRDJ1, whereas the V gene has no call; TRDD3, the D gene given by the table, was not confirmed from the DNA. The CDR3 loop spans 19 amino acids. For the CDR3, the DNA is TGTGCTCTTGGGCCAACCTTCTTCGTACTGGGGGATACCGCCGATAAACTCATCTTT. Translating gives CALGPTFFVLGDTADKLIF.

The chain joins TRDV1 to TRDJ1, with 9 bases matching TRDD3. The germline CDR1 and CDR2 sequences are TSWWSYY and QGS. V lost 0 bases, J lost 0 bases, and 5 bases stayed unmatched. The CDR3 extends over 17 amino acids. CDR3 in DNA: TGTGCTCTTGGGGAACTACGAGGGGGATACTACACCGATAAACTCATCTTT. It specifies CALGELRGGYYTDKLIF.

This clone has more than one count but fewer than ten. This may come from a read error, since a much larger clone is one base off. Other DNA variants within this sample encode the same CDR3. The chain carries TRDV2 and TRDJ2; possibly TRDD2 for D (5 bases). Germline V gene sequence: CDR1 GEAIGNYY, CDR2 EKD. The CDR3 totals 18 residues. As DNA, the CDR3 is TGTGCCTGTGACAAGCCCCTCCCCGCGGGACCTTCGACAACACAACTCTTCTTT. Protein product: CACDKPLPAGPSTTQLFF.